One and the same sample provided the 15 T cell receptor beta chains below, sequenced in a study of cytomegalovirus exposure and HLA in healthy donors. Sequenced by immunoSEQ multiplex PCR; TCRdb stores in-frame clones only, minus some. The sample yields approximately 260,000 clones, about 86% seen once. Sequenced: PBMCs. The receptor set was obtained from a woman younger than 35 in good health and CMV-seronegative.

This chain connects TRBV13 to TRBJ1-1; D uncertain. V was trimmed by 0 bases and J by 0 bases, leaving 5 bases between them. The CDR3 sequence is 14 residues long. Germline loops: CDR1 PRHDT, CDR2 FYEKMQ (reference sequence). For the CDR3, the DNA is TGTGCCAGCAGCTTAGGGGCACTGAACACTGAAGCTTTCTTT. This sequence encodes CASSLGALNTEAFF.

This clone has just one count. The V gene is TRBV30, the J gene TRBJ2-7, with D perhaps TRBD2 (5 bases). This CDR3 comprises 15 residues. CDR1 is GTSNPN and CDR2 is SVGIG in the germline V gene (reference sequence). The V and J ends lost 0 bases and 4 bases respectively, with 16 bases between them. CDR3 coding DNA: TGTGCCTGGAGTGTATTCCCTGAGGGTTTTTACGAGCAGTACTTC. Protein sequence: CAWSVFPEGFYEQYF.

The CDR3 reads CASSPRGRTVRAKNIQYF. The CDR3 bases are TGTGCCAGCAGCCCCCGGGGTAGAACAGTACGAGCCAAAAACATTCAGTACTTC. The chain has TRBV13 and TRBJ2-4, with D possibly being TRBD2 (5 bases). CDR1 PRHDT and CDR2 FYEKMQ come from the germline V gene (reference sequence). The length of the CDR3 is 18 residues. Trimming cost V 5 bases and J 0 bases, with 20 bases left between them. Based on the CDR3 plus reference TRBV13 and TRBJ2-4, the full variable domain is AAGVIQSPRHLIKEKRETATLKCYPIPRHDTVYWYQQGPGQDPQFLISFYEKMQSDKGSIPDRFSAQQFSDYHSELNMSSLELGDSALYFCASSPRGRTVRAKNIQYFGAGTRLSVL.

The DNA of the CDR3 is TGTGCCAGTAGACAGGGGGCCGATCAGCCCCAGCATTTT. As protein: CASRQGADQPQHF. The rearrangement joins TRBV19 to TRBJ1-5; 9 nucleotides line up with TRBD1. CDR1 LNHDA and CDR2 SQIVND come from the germline V gene (reference sequence). Trimming at V came to 6 bases and at J to 5 bases, leaving 2 bases not matched to a gene. The CDR3 length is 13 residues.

The chain uses TRBV6-5 and TRBJ1-1; perhaps TRBD1 as D (5 bases). V lost 0 bases to trimming and J lost 3 bases, with 11 bases between them. The CDR3 has 15 residues. CDR1 and CDR2 from the germline V gene are MNHEY and SVGAGI. This chain's CDR3 is CASSYSGLSYTEAFF. DNA for the CDR3: TGTGCCAGCAGTTACTCGGGACTGAGCTACACTGAAGCTTTCTTT.

V and J are TRBV6-5 and TRBJ2-1, with 7 bases identical to TRBD1. CDR1 is MNHEY and CDR2 is SVGAGI in the germline V gene. This CDR3 has 15 amino acids. J was trimmed by 2 bases and V by 2 bases; bases with no gene match: 3. CDR3 sequence: CASSYPGTAYNEQFF. Written as DNA, the CDR3 is TGTGCCAGCAGTTACCCCGGGACAGCCTACAATGAGCAGTTCTTC.

The V gene is TRBV27, the J gene TRBJ1-5; D may be TRBD1 (5 bases). Germline assignment: CDR1 MNHEY and CDR2 SMNVEV (reference sequence). The CDR3 runs to 13 residues. Trimming pared 4 bases from V and 5 bases from J, leaving 9 bases between. DNA of the CDR3: TGTGCCAGCAGTTCGAGACAGTATCAGCCCCAGCATTTT. This translates into CASSSRQYQPQHF.

The chain joins TRBV18 to TRBJ1-1; a possible D gene is TRBD1 (5 bases). The V gene lost 1 base and the J gene lost 5 bases, with 11 bases spanning the gap. This CDR3 has 14 residues. The germline V gene encodes CDR1 KGHSH and CDR2 LQKENI. The CDR3 is CASSPRAGWTEAFF. The CDR3 DNA reads as TGTGCCAGCTCACCACGCGCAGGGTGGACTGAAGCTTTCTTT.

V gene TRBV15 combines with J gene TRBJ2-1; 9 nucleotides align to TRBD1. Looked up from germline, CDR1 is LNHNV and CDR2 is YYDKDF (reference sequence). V shed 1 base and J 9 bases; nucleotides not matched to a gene: 4. The CDR3 extends over 14 amino acids. CDR3: CATSRVGQGTEQFF. The CDR3 nucleotides are TGTGCCACCAGCAGAGTCGGACAGGGGACTGAGCAGTTCTTC.

The chain uses TRBV6-5 and TRBJ2-5; 8 bases fit TRBD2. From germline, CDR1 is MNHEY and CDR2 SVGAGI. Trimming removed 5 bases from V and 11 bases from J; junction bases left unmatched: 13. The length of the CDR3 is 14 residues. The CDR3 reads CASSDGSGIFLQYF. CDR3 nucleotide sequence: TGTGCCAGCAGTGACGGTAGCGGGATTTTTCTTCAGTACTTC.

The chain combines TRBV2 with TRBJ1-2; D gene unclear. The CDR3 spans 12 residues. The germline V gene has CDR1 SNHLY and CDR2 FYNNEI. V was pared by 7 bases and J by 1 base, with 7 bases between. The CDR3 is CASTGDNYGYTF. The CDR3 coding sequence is TGTGCCAGCACAGGCGATAACTATGGCTACACCTTC.

V gene TRBV28 combines with J gene TRBJ2-6; a possible D gene is TRBD1 (5 bases). Germline V gene sequence: CDR1 MDHEN, CDR2 SYDVKM. V was cut by 3 bases and J by 4 bases, with 16 bases left in between. The CDR3 has 17 amino acids. The chain's CDR3 is CASSFRGRGAGANVLTF. The CDR3 DNA reads TGTGCCAGCAGTTTTAGGGGAAGGGGCGCGGGGGCCAACGTCCTGACTTTC.

The sample holds a few counts of this clone. J is TRBJ1-5 and V is TRBV11-2; D remains unclear. This CDR3 has 13 amino acids. Germline assignment: CDR1 SGHAT and CDR2 FQNNGV. The V and J ends lost 0 bases and 11 bases respectively, with 11 bases between them. The CDR3 DNA reads as TGTGCCAGCAGCTTAGAGGTACGGTCGGCCCAGCATTTT. It yields the protein CASSLEVRSAQHF.

This clone was seen a single time. The chain has TRBV7-6 and TRBJ1-1; D not resolved. Germline CDR1 and CDR2: SGHVS and FNYEAQ. The CDR3 covers 14 residues. The germline V and J ends were trimmed by 1 base and 1 base, with 7 bases remaining between them. CDR3 sequence (DNA): TGTGCCAGCAGCTTAGGACACCAGAACACTGAAGCTTTCTTT. Translation gives CASSLGHQNTEAFF. Combining the CDR3 with reference TRBV7-6 and TRBJ1-1 gives the whole variable domain GAGVSQSPRYKVTKRGQDVALRCDPISGHVSLYWYRQALGQGPEFLTYFNYEAQQDKSGLPNDRFSAERPEGSISTLTIQRTEQRDSAMYRCASSLGHQNTEAFFGQGTRLTVV.

The chain uses TRBV28 and TRBJ2-5, with 7 positions matching TRBD2. The trim removed 3 bases at V and 7 bases at J, leaving 11 bases unmatched. This CDR3 has 15 amino acids. The germline V gene encodes CDR1 MDHEN and CDR2 SYDVKM. The CDR3 is CASSFGASGGGTQYF. The CDR3 bases are TGTGCCAGCAGTTTTGGGGCTAGCGGCGGGGGGACCCAGTACTTC.